Below, 24 T cell receptor beta chains from the same sample are listed, as sequenced in a study of blood T cell repertoires in COVID-19. TCRdb keeps only in-frame clones here, not all; method: immunoSEQ multiplex PCR. This table has roughly 150,000 clones, roughly 80% appearing once. Source material: peripheral blood. The receptors were gathered from a man in his sixties who had recovered from COVID-19.

The chain combines TRBV3-1 (or the pseudogene TRBV3-2) with TRBJ2-1; D not resolved. The length of the CDR3 is 12 residues. V gave up 3 bases and J gave up 6 bases, with 6 bases separating them. Germline lookup yields CDR1 LGHDT and CDR2 YNNKEL (reference sequence). This chain's CDR3 is CASSQATNEQFF. The CDR3 DNA follows: TGTGCCAGCAGCCAGGCAACCAATGAGCAGTTCTTC.

CDR3 residues: CASSPDNGNTEAFF. The CDR3 nucleotides read TGTGCCAGCTCACCGGACAATGGGAACACTGAAGCTTTCTTT. The chain uses TRBV18 and TRBJ1-1; tentative D call: TRBD1 (5 bases). The length of the CDR3 is 14 residues. Trimming left V 3 bases short and J 1 base short, with 9 bases between. The germline V gene has CDR1 KGHSH and CDR2 LQKENI.

The rearrangement joins TRBV21-1 to TRBJ2-1; TRBD2 reflects the table's D call only, with no check against the DNA. TRBV21-1 is assigned pseudogene status. There are 21 residues in the CDR3. The CDR3 sequence: CASSRAKQDTVTRGGNNEQFF. The CDR3 nucleotides read TGTGCCAGCAGCCGAGCAAAGCAGGACACAGTAACAAGGGGGGGGAACAATGAGCAGTTCTTC.

The gene calls are TRBV3-1 (or the pseudogene TRBV3-2) and TRBJ2-2; D is perhaps TRBD1 (6 bases). The CDR3 is 16 residues long. Germline assignment: CDR1 LGHDT and CDR2 YNNKEL (reference sequence). The V and J ends lost 1 base and 1 base respectively, with 10 bases between them. The CDR3 reads CASSQGPDRNTGELFF. The CDR3 DNA is TGTGCCAGCAGCCAAGGTCCGGACAGGAACACCGGGGAGCTGTTTTTT.

The chain couples TRBV5-5 to TRBJ2-2; TRBD1 might be the D (5 bases). The V end lost 4 bases, the J end lost 1 base, and 11 bases lay between the germline ends. The CDR3 has 15 amino acids. Germline values: CDR1 SGHKS, CDR2 YYEKEE (reference sequence). In DNA form, the CDR3 reads TGTGCCAGCAGCGCCCTGCAGGGGAACACCGGGGAGCTGTTTTTT. Translating it yields CASSALQGNTGELFF. Drawing the rest from reference TRBV5-5 and TRBJ2-2, the complete variable domain is DAGVTQSPTHLIKTRGQQVTLRCSPISGHKSVSWYQQVLGQGPQFIFQYYEKEERGRGNFPDRFSARQFPNYSSELNVNALLLGDSALYLCASSALQGNTGELFFGEGSRLTVL.

J is TRBJ1-2 and V is TRBV5-4; 9 nucleotides agree with TRBD1. This CDR3 is 13 amino acids long. V dropped 2 bases and J dropped 9; count of bases not matched to a gene: 5. Germline CDR1 and CDR2: SGHNT and YYREEE (reference sequence). The CDR3 loop is CASSFTGGMSYTF. CDR3 nucleotide sequence: TGTGCCAGCAGCTTCACAGGGGGCATGAGCTACACCTTC.

This sequence joins TRBV5-5 and TRBJ2-7; 8 bases agree with TRBD2. The CDR3 loop spans 16 amino acids. With 4 bases clipped from V and 2 bases from J, the junction kept 11 bases outside the gene matches. Germline V gene lookup returns CDR1 SGHKS and CDR2 YYEKEE (reference sequence). The CDR3 DNA sequence: TGTGCCAGCAGCGCCTTAGCGGGACCCACACCCTACGAGCAGTACTTC. It is translated as CASSALAGPTPYEQYF.

The DNA of the CDR3 is TGTGCCAGCAGCCGACAAGCGAACACTGAAGCTTTCTTT. It specifies CASSRQANTEAFF. V usage is TRBV7-9 and J usage is TRBJ1-1; D is uncertain. Between the trimmed V and J ends, which lost 5 bases and 1 base, there was a span of 8 bases. Germline V gene data show CDR1 as SEHNR and CDR2 as FQNEAQ (reference sequence). The CDR3 has 13 residues.

In this sample, this clone turned up once. The gene calls are TRBV19 and TRBJ2-5; 7 bases align to TRBD1. The CDR3 runs 13 residues. The V gene end was trimmed by 4 bases and the J gene end by 4 bases; junction bases not matched to a gene: 3. Germline-derived CDR1 and CDR2 are LNHDA and SQIVND (reference sequence). CDR3 bases: TGTGCCAGTAGTAGGGACAGTGGAGAGACCCAGTACTTC. This gives the protein CASSRDSGETQYF.

The gene calls are TRBV7-2 and TRBJ2-5; 10 bases line up with TRBD1. The CDR3 consists of 15 residues. J gave up 1 base and V 3 bases, and 2 bases lay outside the gene matches. CDR1 is SGHTA, CDR2 FQGNSA, per germline. The DNA of the CDR3 is TGTGCCAGCAGCTTTTGGACAGGGGGCCAAGAGACCCAGTACTTC. Encoded protein: CASSFWTGGQETQYF.

The V and J genes are TRBV4-3 and TRBJ1-4, with TRBD1 identical over 8 bases. This CDR3 comprises 18 residues. CDR1 LGHNA and CDR2 YSLEER come from the germline V gene. V lost 3 bases to trimming and J lost 2 bases; unmatched junction nucleotides: 11. Written as DNA, the CDR3 is TGCGCCAGCAGCCAGGCACCAGGGGGCGGTCGCACTAATGAAAAACTGTTTTTT. Translated, it gives CASSQAPGGGRTNEKLFF.

V gene TRBV18 combines with J gene TRBJ1-5, with a possible D match to TRBD1 (5 bases). The CDR3 runs 13 residues. Germline V gene data show CDR1 as KGHSH and CDR2 as LQKENI. V lost 6 bases and J lost 5, with 11 bases in between. The CDR3 nucleotides are TGTGCCAGCTCCCTCGACAGTGATCAGCCCCAGCATTTT. Protein product: CASSLDSDQPQHF. Full variable domain (remainder filled in from reference TRBV18 and TRBJ1-5): NAGVMQNPRHLVRRRGQEARLRCSPMKGHSHVYWYRQLPEEGLKFMVYLQKENIIDESGMPKERFSAEFPKEGPSILRIQQVVRGDSAAYFCASSLDSDQPQHFGDGTRLSIL.

This clone was detected a few times. The J gene is TRBJ1-2, the V gene TRBV20-1; D gene unclear. This CDR3 is 11 amino acids long. Per the germline V gene, CDR1 is DFQATT and CDR2 is SNEGSKA (reference sequence). Trimming left V 6 bases short and J 6 bases short, with 11 bases between. CDR3 DNA sequence: TGCAGTGCCGAGGAGGTGGATGGCTACACCTTC. It is translated as CSAEEVDGYTF.

This sequence joins TRBV9 and TRBJ2-1; TRBD2 aligns across 11 bases. V lost 3 bases to trimming and J lost 16 bases; unmatched junction nucleotides: 12. Germline CDR1 SGDLS, CDR2 YYNGEE. The CDR3 consists of 14 residues. CDR3 nucleotides: TGTGCCAGCAGCGCCGGGACTAGCGGAGACTTCAACTTCTTC. Protein: CASSAGTSGDFNFF.

The chain recombines TRBV4-1 with TRBJ1-2; D gene uncertain. The CDR3 has 15 amino acids. The germline gives CDR1 MGHRA, CDR2 YSYEKL. V lost 0 bases to trimming and J lost 4 bases, with 12 bases between them. CDR3 nucleotides: TGCGCCAGCAGCCAAGATCGAGGGCAGGCCTATGGCTACACCTTC. This codes for CASSQDRGQAYGYTF.

The CDR3 here is CASSHYGLLRDYGYTF. The CDR3 bases are TGTGCCAGCAGCCACTACGGACTCCTAAGGGACTATGGCTACACCTTC. The chain links TRBV28 to TRBJ1-2, with D unresolved. There are 16 residues in the CDR3. Trimming removed 6 bases from V and 3 bases from J, with 20 bases in between. CDR1 and CDR2 (germline): MDHEN, SYDVKM.

The CDR3 loop is CASRQTGALDVLTF. The CDR3 DNA reads as TGTGCCAGTAGACAAACAGGGGCGTTAGACGTCCTGACTTTC. This chain joins TRBV19 and TRBJ2-6, with 7 positions matching TRBD1. The trim removed 6 bases at V and 11 bases at J, leaving 10 bases unmatched. Germline CDR1 and CDR2: LNHDA and SQIVND (reference sequence). The CDR3 sequence is 14 residues long. Full variable domain (outside the CDR3, taken from reference TRBV19 and TRBJ2-6): DGGITQSPKYLFRKEGQNVTLSCEQNLNHDAMYWYRQDPGQGLRLIYYSQIVNDFQKGDIAEGYSVSREKKESFPLTVTSAQKNPTAFYLCASRQTGALDVLTFGAGSRLTVL.

The chain employs TRBV4-1 and TRBJ2-7; 7 bases are a match to TRBD1. Germline CDR1 is MGHRA and CDR2 is YSYEKL. CDR3 length: 16 residues. The ends lost 1 base at V and 3 bases at J; junction bases unmatched: 9. CDR3: CASSQVVRQGDYEQYF. The CDR3 region has the DNA TGCGCCAGCAGCCAAGTTGTCAGACAGGGTGACTACGAGCAGTACTTC.

V gene TRBV5-1 combines with J gene TRBJ1-1, with D perhaps TRBD1 (5 bases). The V and J ends lost 4 bases and 11 bases respectively, with 24 bases between them. The CDR3 covers 15 residues. Germline V lookup: CDR1 SGHRS, CDR2 YFSETQ. The CDR3 nucleotides are TGCGCCAGCAGCATACTTCCCGGGACCTCGGGGGAGGCTTTCTTT. The encoded protein is CASSILPGTSGEAFF.

This clone was found a few times. This rearrangement joins TRBV5-4 to TRBJ1-3, with a weak D call TRBD1 (5 bases). V was pared by 0 bases and J by 0 bases, with 10 bases between. Per the germline V gene, CDR1 is SGHNT and CDR2 is YYREEE (reference sequence). The CDR3 sequence is 16 residues long. The CDR3 DNA is TGTGCCAGCAGCTTGGACCAGGGCAACTCTGGAAACACCATATATTTT. Protein product: CASSLDQGNSGNTIYF.

V and J are TRBV7-2 and TRBJ1-1, with 8 positions matching TRBD1. This CDR3 has 14 amino acids. V lost 3 bases and J lost 11; bases outside the gene matches: 11. Looked up from germline, CDR1 is SGHTA and CDR2 is FQGNSA. Here the CDR3 reads CASSLGGGDRRAFF. Here the CDR3 DNA reads TGTGCCAGCAGCTTGGGAGGTGGGGACAGGAGGGCTTTCTTT. The complete variable domain, with remaining parts taken from reference TRBV7-2 and TRBJ1-1, reads GAGVSQSPSNKVTEKGKDVELRCDPISGHTALYWYRQSLGQGLEFLIYFQGNSAPDKSGLPSDRFSAERTGGSVSTLTIQRTQQEDSAVYLCASSLGGGDRRAFFGQGTRLTVV.

The table lists this clone with a count of one. J is TRBJ1-1 and V is TRBV19; D ambiguous. The CDR3 is 14 amino acids. Looked up from germline, CDR1 is LNHDA and CDR2 is SQIVND (reference sequence). Trimming removed 4 bases from V and 1 base from J, with 10 bases in between. The CDR3 region has the DNA TGTGCCAGTAGTACGCGGGCGGGGAACACTGAAGCTTTCTTT. It codes for CASSTRAGNTEAFF.

V usage is TRBV27 and J usage is TRBJ1-1, with 8 bases identical to TRBD1. The trim removed 2 bases at V and 5 bases at J, leaving 7 bases unmatched. The germline CDR1 and CDR2 sequences are MNHEY and SMNVEV (reference sequence). CDR3 length: 15 residues. The CDR3 spells CASSLRRGHGTEAFF. The DNA of the CDR3 is TGTGCCAGCAGTTTACGCAGGGGGCACGGGACTGAAGCTTTCTTT.

This clone showed up just a few times. V gene TRBV6-4 combines with J gene TRBJ2-3; possibly TRBD2 for D (5 bases). The CDR3 runs 14 residues. The V end was cut by 6 bases, the J end by 0 bases, with 10 bases between. The germline V gene has CDR1 MRHNA and CDR2 SNTAGT. CDR3 in DNA: TGTGCCAGCAGCTCTGAGGGAAGCACAGATACGCAGTATTTT. Translating it yields CASSSEGSTDTQYF.